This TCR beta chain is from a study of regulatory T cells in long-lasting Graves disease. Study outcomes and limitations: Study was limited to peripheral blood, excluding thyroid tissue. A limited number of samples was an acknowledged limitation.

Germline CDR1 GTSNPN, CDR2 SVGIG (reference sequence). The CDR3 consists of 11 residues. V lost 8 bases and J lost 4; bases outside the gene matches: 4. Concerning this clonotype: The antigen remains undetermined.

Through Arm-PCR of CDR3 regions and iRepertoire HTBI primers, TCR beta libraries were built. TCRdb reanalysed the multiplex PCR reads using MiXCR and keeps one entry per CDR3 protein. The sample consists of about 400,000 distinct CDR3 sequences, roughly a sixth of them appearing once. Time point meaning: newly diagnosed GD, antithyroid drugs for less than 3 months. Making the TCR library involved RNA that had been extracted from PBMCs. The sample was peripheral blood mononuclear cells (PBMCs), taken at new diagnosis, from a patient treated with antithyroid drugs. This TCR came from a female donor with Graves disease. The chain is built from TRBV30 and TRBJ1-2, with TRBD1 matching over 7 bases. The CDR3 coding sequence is TGTGCCGCGGCAGGGGGCTATGGCTACACCTTC. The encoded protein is CAAAGGYGYTF.